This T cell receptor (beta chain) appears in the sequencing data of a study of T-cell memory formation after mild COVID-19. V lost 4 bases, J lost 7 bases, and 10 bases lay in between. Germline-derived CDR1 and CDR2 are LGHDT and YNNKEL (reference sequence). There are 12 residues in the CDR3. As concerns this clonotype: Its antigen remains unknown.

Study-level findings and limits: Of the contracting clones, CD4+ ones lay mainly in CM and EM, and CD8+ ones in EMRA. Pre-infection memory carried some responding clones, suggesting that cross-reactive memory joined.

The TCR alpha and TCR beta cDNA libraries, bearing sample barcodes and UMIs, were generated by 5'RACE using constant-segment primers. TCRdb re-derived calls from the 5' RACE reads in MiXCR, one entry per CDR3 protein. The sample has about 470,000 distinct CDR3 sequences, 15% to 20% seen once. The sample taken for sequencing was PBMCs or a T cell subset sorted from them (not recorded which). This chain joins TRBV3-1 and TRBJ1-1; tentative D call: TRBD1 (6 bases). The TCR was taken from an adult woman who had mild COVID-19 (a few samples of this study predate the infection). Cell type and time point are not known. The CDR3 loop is CASSLTGFEAFF. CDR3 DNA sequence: TGTGCCAGCAGCCTAACAGGGTTTGAAGCTTTCTTT.